The 21 T cell receptor beta chains reported below all come from one sample, sequenced in a study of human versus mouse CDR3 diversity and MHC coevolution. Sequencing used immunoSEQ multiplex PCR; TCRdb keeps in-frame clones, though not all of them. The sample lists tens of thousands of clones, about 94% occurring once. The source material was naive CD4+ T cells from blood. The subset was: CD45RO-negative CD62L-positive naive CD4 T cells. Source of these receptors: a person between 25 and 70 years old in good health.

V and J are TRBV10-3 and TRBJ1-5; possible D gene TRBD1, 5 bases. Trimming shortened V by 0 bases and J by 2 bases, and 23 bases separated the two germline ends. CDR3 length: 20 amino acids. Germline V gene data show CDR1 as ENHRY and CDR2 as SYGVKD. Here the CDR3 DNA reads TGTGCCATCAGTGAGTCGAGTCCCGGGGGAAGGGGTGGGGGCAATCAGCCCCAGCATTTT. Translating gives CAISESSPGGRGGGNQPQHF.

The chain carries TRBV7-2 and TRBJ2-7; D gene ambiguous. The CDR3 is 15 amino acids. V lost 2 bases and J 0 bases, leaving 11 bases between the germline ends. Germline V lookup: CDR1 SGHTA, CDR2 FQGNSA. The CDR3 loop reads CASSLSPPSSYEQYF. The CDR3 nucleotides read TGTGCCAGCAGCTTAAGCCCGCCTAGCTCCTACGAGCAGTACTTC.

V is TRBV9 and J is TRBJ2-3; D ambiguous. The V gene lost 3 bases and the J gene lost 0 bases, with 11 bases spanning the gap. This CDR3 comprises 15 residues. Germline assignment: CDR1 SGDLS and CDR2 YYNGEE. CDR3 DNA sequence: TGTGCCAGCAGCGGAGGAGCGCGGAGCACAGATACGCAGTATTTT. Protein: CASSGGARSTDTQYF.

The CDR3 coding sequence is TGTGCCACCCGATCAGGGGTGAACACTGAAGCTTTCTTT. It encodes CATRSGVNTEAFF. The rearrangement links TRBV15 to TRBJ1-1, with TRBD1 as a possible D gene (6 bases). The CDR3 has 13 residues. The V end lost 8 bases, the J end lost 0 bases, and 10 bases lay between the germline ends. Germline lookup yields CDR1 LNHNV and CDR2 YYDKDF (reference sequence).

This chain connects TRBV19 to TRBJ1-5; D ambiguous. CDR3 length: 15 residues. The V gene's germline CDR1 is LNHDA and CDR2 SQIVND (reference sequence). Between the trimmed V and J ends, which lost 5 bases and 2 bases, there was a span of 13 bases. The CDR3 sequence is CASSVIEAGNQPQHF. DNA of the CDR3: TGTGCCAGTAGTGTAATTGAGGCCGGCAATCAGCCCCAGCATTTT.

The chain employs TRBV9 and TRBJ2-1, with D hard to call. V lost 0 bases, J lost 6 bases, and 13 bases lay in between. The germline gives CDR1 SGDLS, CDR2 YYNGEE. CDR3 length equals 15 residues. Here the CDR3 DNA reads TGTGCCAGCAGCGTAGCTCACCTAGACGGCAATGAGCAGTTCTTC. It translates to CASSVAHLDGNEQFF.

The V call is TRBV11-1, the J call TRBJ2-1, with D perhaps TRBD1 (6 bases). CDR1 and CDR2 (germline): SGHAT, FQDESV (reference sequence). The CDR3 is made up of 12 amino acids. Trimming removed 5 bases from V and 12 bases from J, with 14 bases in between. The CDR3 protein is CASSQLTGTQFF. The CDR3, as DNA: TGTGCCAGCAGCCAGCTAACAGGGACGCAGTTCTTC.

This chain links TRBV6-4 with TRBJ2-5, with 8 bases fitting TRBD2. Germline V gene lookup returns CDR1 MRHNA and CDR2 SNTAGT. The V and J ends lost 4 bases and 3 bases, in that order; junction bases with no gene match: 10. CDR3 length: 16 residues. CDR3 protein: CASSGAAGGPEETQYF. CDR3 nucleotides: TGTGCCAGCAGTGGGGCGGCGGGAGGCCCCGAAGAGACCCAGTACTTC.

The chain recombines TRBV6-5 with TRBJ2-1, with 9 bases aligning to TRBD1. CDR3 size: 15 residues. Germline V CDR1 and CDR2: MNHEY, SVGAGI. Trimming at V came to 7 bases and at J to 2 bases, leaving 6 bases not matched to a gene. CDR3 residues: CASNTYRGPYNEQFF. CDR3 DNA: TGTGCCAGCAATACTTACAGGGGGCCCTACAATGAGCAGTTCTTC.

V usage is TRBV7-9 and J usage is TRBJ1-2; D ambiguous. V was cut by 5 bases and J by 0 bases, with 7 bases left in between. Germline V gives CDR1 SEHNR, CDR2 FQNEAQ (reference sequence). This CDR3 is built from 13 residues. In DNA form, the CDR3 reads TGTGCCAGCAGCCCCATAGCTAACTATGGCTACACCTTC. Protein sequence: CASSPIANYGYTF.

The CDR3, as DNA: TGTGCCAGCAGCCGGGAAGGGCCAGCCACTGAAGCTTTCTTT. This codes for CASSREGPATEAFF. The chain is built from TRBV9 and TRBJ1-1; D is uncertain. This CDR3 contains 14 residues. Trimming cost V 4 bases and J 4 bases, with 14 bases left between them. Germline CDR1 SGDLS, CDR2 YYNGEE. The full variable domain, rest sourced from reference TRBV9 and TRBJ1-1, is DSGVTQTPKHLITATGQRVTLRCSPRSGDLSVYWYQQSLDQGLQFLIQYYNGEERAKGNILERFSAQQFPDLHSELNLSSLELGDSALYFCASSREGPATEAFFGQGTRLTVV.

J is TRBJ2-7 and V is TRBV5-5; 12 positions agree with TRBD2. After removal of 0 bases from V and 0 bases from J, the junction contained 4 bases not matched to a gene. CDR3 length equals 17 residues. Per the germline V gene, CDR1 is SGHKS and CDR2 is YYEKEE (reference sequence). The CDR3 loop is CASSLALAGGSSYEQYF. Here the CDR3 DNA reads TGTGCCAGCAGCTTGGCGCTAGCGGGAGGGAGCTCCTACGAGCAGTACTTC.

This chain uses TRBV6-5 with TRBJ2-7, with D possibly TRBD1 on 5 matching bases. This CDR3 has 16 amino acids. V lost 0 bases to trimming and J lost 4 bases, with 16 bases between them. Germline CDR1 reads MNHEY; CDR2 reads SVGAGI. The CDR3 nucleotides are TGTGCCAGCAGTTACTCACCTTCGCCAGGGAAGTACGAGCAGTACTTC. Protein sequence: CASSYSPSPGKYEQYF.

This chain links TRBV7-2 with TRBJ2-1; 10 bases line up with TRBD2. J gave up 3 bases and V 5 bases, and 4 bases lay outside the gene matches. Germline V CDR1 and CDR2: SGHTA, FQGNSA. This CDR3 contains 15 residues. This CDR3 is CASSHSGGHYNEQFF. CDR3 nucleotide sequence: TGTGCCAGCAGCCATAGCGGGGGGCACTACAATGAGCAGTTCTTC.

The CDR3: CSVGDTKSTDTQYF. The DNA for the CDR3 is TGCAGCGTTGGGGACACCAAATCCACAGATACGCAGTATTTT. The V and J genes are TRBV29-1 and TRBJ2-3; D perhaps matches TRBD1 (6 bases). There are 14 residues in the CDR3. The germline V gene has CDR1 SQVTM and CDR2 ANQGSEA. The V and J ends lost 4 bases and 2 bases respectively, with 13 bases between them.

The chain carries TRBV30 and TRBJ1-2; D is unclear. The CDR3 spans 12 residues. Per the germline V gene, CDR1 is GTSNPN and CDR2 is SVGIG (reference sequence). The V end was cut by 2 bases, the J end by 8 bases, with 12 bases between. CDR3 sequence: CAWSTLGGGYTF. The CDR3 coding sequence is TGTGCCTGGAGTACCCTCGGCGGAGGCTACACCTTC.

This clone was detected only once. This chain joins TRBV7-3 and TRBJ2-5; a weak D match, TRBD1 (6 bases). Germline V CDR1 and CDR2: SGHTA, FQGTGA. V was cut by 2 bases and J by 5 bases, with 15 bases left in between. This CDR3 spans 15 amino acids. The CDR3 loop is CASSLALTGRETQYF. The CDR3 DNA follows: TGTGCCAGCAGCTTAGCCCTGACAGGACGGGAGACCCAGTACTTC.

The CDR3 coding sequence is TGTGCCAGCAGCCTGGGACTAGCGGGGGGAGGGACAGATACGCAGTATTTT. Its protein product is CASSLGLAGGGTDTQYF. This sequence joins TRBV7-3 and TRBJ2-3; 15 bases agree with TRBD2. The V segment lost 5 bases and the J segment 3 bases; nucleotides outside the gene matches: 6. CDR3 length equals 17 residues. Germline CDR1 SGHTA, CDR2 FQGTGA.

V is TRBV9 and J is TRBJ2-3, with D perhaps TRBD1 (6 bases). The CDR3 sequence is 16 residues long. V was shortened by 0 bases and J by 1 base, with 12 bases between the two germline ends. Germline assignment: CDR1 SGDLS and CDR2 YYNGEE. This chain's CDR3 is CASSVATGIRTDTQYF. Written as DNA, the CDR3 is TGTGCCAGCAGCGTAGCTACAGGGATTCGCACAGATACGCAGTATTTT.

The chain has TRBV5-1 and TRBJ2-3; TRBD1 is a possible D gene (5 bases). Deletions cut 3 bases from V and 5 bases from J, with 13 bases between. This CDR3 region has 14 residues. Germline lookup yields CDR1 SGHRS and CDR2 YFSETQ. The CDR3 loop reads CASSSGSARDTQYF. The CDR3 bases are TGCGCCAGCAGCTCAGGGTCAGCAAGAGATACGCAGTATTTT.

The rearrangement links TRBV9 to TRBJ1-3; the D is unclear. The CDR3 length is 14 residues. Germline V gene lookup returns CDR1 SGDLS and CDR2 YYNGEE. V dropped 8 bases and J dropped 4 bases, with 16 bases sitting between them. The CDR3 sequence: CASNKDSGGNTIYF. The CDR3 DNA sequence: TGTGCCAGTAACAAGGACTCGGGAGGAAACACCATATATTTT.